The rows below give T cell receptor beta chains drawn from one sample of a study of Graves' ophthalmopathy and Graves' hyperthyroidism. TCRdb itself ran the multiplex PCR reads through MiXCR, one entry per CDR3 protein. The sample holds hundreds of thousands of distinct CDR3 sequences, roughly 21% seen once. Sequenced input: peripheral blood. The origin of the receptors is a woman aged 45-60 years with Graves' ophthalmopathy. The CDR3 runs from the conserved cysteine through the conserved F or W. D genes are given only for firm matches. Clone size, where shown, is once, few, many, or a class for clones that have expanded.

TRBJ2-2,few,TRBV10-3,NA,CAISERETGELFF,TGTGCCATCAGTGAGAGGGAAACCGGGGAGCTGTTTTTT
TRBJ2-7,NA,TRBV7-2,NA,CASSRGSGESEYF,TGTGCCAGCAGCAGAGGGTCGGGGGAGAGCGAGTACTTC
TRBJ2-7,many,TRBV6-4,NA,CASSQIRTEPYEQYF,TGTGCCAGCAGCCAAATAAGGACAGAACCTTACGAGCAGTACTTC
TRBJ2-7,NA,TRBV20-1,NA,CSARDSRGVGTSRFYEQYF,TGCAGTGCTAGAGATTCCCGGGGCGTTGGGACATCCCGTTTCTACGAGCAGTACTTC
TRBJ1-2,few,TRBV18,NA,CASSPGPDAHTYGYTF,TGTGCCAGCTCACCTGGCCCTGATGCGCATACCTATGGCTACACCTTC
TRBJ2-7,NA,TRBV24-1,NA,CATQGQYYEQYF,TGTGCCACCCAAGGACAGTACTACGAGCAGTACTTC
TRBJ2-7,many,TRBV30,TRBD1,CAWSVLGQGDPYEQYF,TGTGCCTGGAGTGTACTAGGACAGGGGGATCCCTACGAGCAGTACTTC
TRBJ1-1,few,TRBV12-3/TRBV12-4,NA,CASRPLSGTTGMNTEAFF,TGTGCCAGCAGACCCTTATCCGGGACCACGGGGATGAACACTGAAGCTTTCTTT
TRBJ2-7,many,TRBV6-5,NA,CASSRGPNYEQYF,TGTGCCAGCAGCCGGGGACCTAACTACGAGCAGTACTTC
TRBJ1-5,NA,TRBV27,NA,CASTRGARSHQPQHF,TGTGCCAGCACTCGTGGGGCGCGGAGCCATCAGCCCCAGCATTTT
TRBJ1-1,many,TRBV20-1,TRBD1,CSAKGQLNTEAFF,TGCAGTGCTAAGGGACAGCTGAACACTGAAGCTTTCTTT
TRBJ1-1,many,TRBV6-4,NA,CASSESRKGRVGSLNTEAFF,TGTGCCAGCAGTGAATCGCGAAAGGGGCGGGTCGGTTCTCTGAACACTGAAGCTTTCTTT
TRBJ2-5,NA,TRBV28,NA,CASSFGAGNGETQYF,TGTGCCAGCAGTTTTGGGGCGGGGAACGGCGAGACCCAGTACTTC
TRBJ2-5,many,TRBV6-2/TRBV6-3,TRBD2,CASSYLPFLAGRETQYF,TGTGCCAGCAGTTACCTACCTTTCCTAGCGGGCAGAGAGACCCAGTACTTC
TRBJ2-2,many,TRBV12-3/TRBV12-4,TRBD2,CASSTQLAANTGELFF,TGTGCCAGCAGTACTCAACTAGCGGCGAACACCGGGGAGCTGTTTTTT
TRBJ1-2,many,TRBV20-1,NA,CSARPLGRDDLGYTF,TGCAGTGCTAGACCCTTGGGCAGGGACGATCTTGGCTACACCTTC
TRBJ2-5,many,TRBV6-1,TRBD2,CASSVTREGQETQYF,TGTGCCAGCAGTGTTACGCGGGAGGGCCAAGAGACCCAGTACTTC
TRBJ2-5,few,TRBV7-9,TRBD1,CASSARGQSEETQYF,TGTGCCAGCAGCGCCCGGGGACAGAGTGAAGAGACCCAGTACTTC
TRBJ2-7,many,TRBV5-1,NA,CASSLGQSVASVIYEQYF,TGCGCCAGCAGCTTGGGACAGTCGGTTGCTTCTGTGATCTACGAGCAGTACTTC
TRBJ2-6,many,TRBV24-1,TRBD1,CATSPTGAGANVLTF,TGTGCCACCAGTCCGACAGGGGCTGGGGCCAACGTCCTGACTTTC
TRBJ2-7,many,TRBV11-2,NA,CASSLDLGTSYYEQYF,TGTGCCAGCAGCTTAGATCTAGGGACATCTTACTACGAGCAGTACTTC
TRBJ2-4,many,TRBV29-1,TRBD1,CSVGQGVGKNIQYF,TGCAGCGTTGGACAGGGGGTTGGCAAAAACATTCAGTACTTC
TRBJ2-7,many,TRBV28,NA,CASSSTQAYEQYF,TGTGCCAGCAGTTCGACCCAGGCTTACGAGCAGTACTTC
TRBJ1-5,many,TRBV6-1,NA,CASTLRHVSNQPQHF,TGTGCCAGCACTCTTAGGCACGTGAGCAATCAGCCCCAGCATTTT
TRBJ2-7,NA,TRBV30,NA,CAWGTQGKLYEQYF,TGTGCCTGGGGCACCCAGGGGAAATTGTACGAGCAGTACTTC
TRBJ2-5,many,TRBV9,NA,CASSVGPFRETQYF,TGTGCCAGCAGCGTAGGACCCTTTAGAGAGACCCAGTACTTC
TRBJ2-3,NA,TRBV12-3/TRBV12-4,NA,CASGPSGSDTQYF,TGTGCCAGCGGACCTAGTGGCTCAGATACGCAGTATTTT
TRBJ2-3,NA,TRBV20-1,NA,CSVVRGGGGIFDTQYF,TGCAGTGTGGTTAGAGGAGGGGGCGGGATTTTTGATACGCAGTATTTT
TRBJ2-7,many,TRBV6-2/TRBV6-3,NA,CASSYSRREQYF,TGTGCCAGCAGTTACTCGAGGAGGGAACAGTACTTC
TRBJ2-7,many,TRBV6-5,TRBD2,CASSLTKGTSEAYEQYF,TGTGCCAGCAGTTTAACAAAAGGGACTAGCGAGGCCTACGAGCAGTACTTC
TRBJ1-1,many,TRBV6-9,NA,CASREGVTEAFF,TGTGCCAGCAGGGAAGGCGTAACTGAAGCTTTCTTT
TRBJ1-2,many,TRBV28,NA,CASTGGLTKWANYGYTF,TGTGCCAGCACGGGGGGGCTTACGAAGTGGGCTAACTATGGCTACACCTTC
TRBJ2-4,many,TRBV25-1,NA,CASSEARSVGKNIQYF,TGTGCCAGCAGTGAAGCGCGCAGCGTGGGCAAAAACATTCAGTACTTC
TRBJ2-1,NA,TRBV25-1,TRBD2,CASSPGGNYNEQFF,TGTGCCAGCAGTCCGGGGGGTAACTACAATGAGCAGTTCTTC
TRBJ2-7,NA,TRBV5-1,NA,CASSTGWDEFYEQYF,TGCGCCAGCAGCACGGGCTGGGACGAGTTCTACGAGCAGTACTTC
TRBJ2-7,few,TRBV13,NA,CASSLGAGRRDF,TGTGCCAGCAGCTTAGGTGCGGGCCGGCGAGACTTC
TRBJ1-3,NA,TRBV4-2,NA,CASSQVPGLAPRDTIYF,TGTGCCAGCAGCCAAGTACCGGGTTTGGCCCCCCGCGACACCATATATTTT
TRBJ1-2,many,TRBV12-3/TRBV12-4,NA,CASSSRAAGILPQGGYTF,TGTGCCAGCAGTTCAAGGGCGGCAGGGATCCTTCCTCAGGGTGGCTACACCTTC
TRBJ2-7,many,TRBV20-1,TRBD2,CSSRASGIEQYF,TGCAGCTCCCGGGCTAGCGGGATCGAGCAGTACTTC
TRBJ2-7,many,TRBV30,TRBD2,CAYEREGAGEQYF,TGTGCCTACGAGCGGGAGGGAGCGGGCGAGCAGTACTTC
TRBJ2-2,NA,TRBV7-3,NA,CASSIRTDTGELFF,TGTGCCAGCAGCATAAGGACGGACACCGGGGAGCTGTTTTTT
TRBJ2-7,many,TRBV6-1,NA,CASSFLDRTQYEQYF,TGTGCCAGCAGCTTCCTTGACAGGACCCAGTACGAGCAGTACTTC
TRBJ2-1,few,TRBV5-1,TRBD2,CASNQLAGGGGEQFF,TGCGCCAGCAACCAACTAGCGGGAGGCGGTGGTGAGCAGTTCTTC
TRBJ1-1,few,TRBV7-8,NA,CASSLVTQGTLNTEAFF,TGTGCCAGCAGCTTAGTTACCCAGGGAACCTTGAACACTGAAGCTTTCTTT
TRBJ1-5,many,TRBV24-1,NA,CATSAPRRLTYSNQPQHF,TGTGCCACCAGTGCGCCCAGACGACTGACTTATAGCAATCAGCCCCAGCATTTT
TRBJ2-7,NA,TRBV6-1,TRBD2,CASTSRPLAHTYEQYF,TGTGCCAGCACCTCCAGGCCACTAGCGCATACCTACGAGCAGTACTTC
TRBJ1-2,NA,TRBV29-1,NA,CSVETGRNYGYTF,TGCAGCGTTGAAACAGGGCGTAACTATGGCTACACCTTC
TRBJ1-1,NA,TRBV14,NA,CASSQDRVRETEAFF,TGTGCCAGCAGCCAAGATCGCGTTAGGGAGACTGAAGCTTTCTTT
TRBJ2-7,many,TRBV3-1,NA,CASSPGGGTMQYF,TGTGCCAGCAGCCCGGGGGGCGGCACAATGCAGTACTTC
TRBJ1-1,few,TRBV19,NA,CASSIGAGRTKEAFF,TGTGCCAGTAGTATAGGGGCTGGCAGAACGAAAGAAGCTTTCTTT
TRBJ2-7,NA,TRBV3-1,TRBD2,CASSRRGGYEQYF,TGTGCCAGCAGCCGCCGGGGGGGATACGAGCAGTACTTC
TRBJ1-1,many,TRBV30,TRBD1,CAWSWGQANTEAFF,TGTGCCTGGAGTTGGGGACAGGCTAACACTGAAGCTTTCTTT
TRBJ1-2,few,TRBV11-2,NA,CASSFFRGGEGYGYTF,TGTGCCAGCAGCTTTTTCCGGGGAGGGGAGGGCTATGGCTACACCTTC
TRBJ2-7,many,TRBV27,TRBD2,CASSPIGRFYEQYF,TGTGCCAGCAGTCCAATCGGGAGGTTCTACGAGCAGTACTTC
TRBJ2-2,many,TRBV6-5,NA,CASSYSSGANTGELFF,TGTGCCAGCAGTTACTCCAGCGGAGCGAACACCGGGGAGCTGTTTTTT
TRBJ1-2,few,TRBV30,NA,CAWSAGYVWRGYTF,TGTGCCTGGAGCGCAGGATATGTGTGGAGGGGCTACACCTTC
TRBJ2-7,NA,TRBV28,NA,CASSLWFYEQYF,TGTGCCAGCAGTTTATGGTTCTACGAGCAGTACTTC
TRBJ2-7,many,TRBV7-2,TRBD2,CASSVTSGVYEQYF,TGTGCCAGCAGCGTAACTAGCGGGGTCTACGAGCAGTACTTC